This T cell receptor (beta chain) was identified during a study of cytomegalovirus exposure and HLA in healthy donors (dated by TCRdb to about 2017). Study-wide context: In an earlier analysis of 450 to 750 of the donors, roughly 300 Gb of sequence data and approximately 120 million unique TCR beta sequences from 150 million to 200 million T cells were reported. Among the roughly 400 genotyped donors, around 81% belonged to the genetic ancestry cluster associated with self-reported Caucasian donors. Rather than using new phenotypic data, the later analysis identified candidate immune exposures from TCR beta sequences and from how often those sequences occurred across donors. The number of typed donors differed by locus: about 620-640 for A, B, C, DRB1 and DQB1; 500 to 550 for DQA1; some 610 for DPA1; and about 450 for DPB1. Approximately 300 gigabases of sequencing data and 70 million to 100 million unique TCR sequences made up an early release that covered around 640 HLA-typed donors. The aim of the study was to test whether cataloging public T cell receptors could identify signatures of past pathogen exposure. The T cell repertoires of 550 to 850 subjects were profiled by immunosequencing and related to cytomegalovirus serostatus. All discovery cohort repertoires had been generated on a single sequencing platform. Class I and class II HLA loci were covered by the typing at four-digit resolution. Besides the first cohort of 550 to 750 subjects, a separate validation cohort made up of 120 or so different subjects was used. To predict cytomegalovirus infection status, the study combined high-throughput TCR immunosequencing, statistical association of individual TCRs with disease status, and machine learning. Genome-wide SNP genotypes for about 55% of the roughly 670 donors were used in a later genetic analysis, which treated that subset as a discovery cohort. In an earlier analysis of roughly 580 of the donors, high-throughput TCR beta sequencing was used to judge whether each TCR beta V gene segment behaved as functional or pseudogenic. Among about 400 genotyped donors of the cohort, an average of around 250,000 unique TCR beta nucleotide sequences was sequenced per donor, of which roughly 17% were non-productive. In a later analysis, previously published TCR beta repertoires from roughly 710 donors were re-analyzed and high-resolution HLA genotyping was added so that TCR occurrence patterns could be studied. Donor age, sex, ethnicity and CMV serostatus were compiled alongside the repertoire data. Because of strong linkage in the cohort, four to six DR-DQ haplotypes were treated as single units for association and clustering.

In total, roughly 710 healthy bone marrow donors made up the cohort. Cohort members were all nominally healthy when sampled, although unrecorded immune exposures were likely present. The donor was CMV seropositive and belonged to the group of about 290 seropositive cohort members. Every donor gave a peripheral blood sample, and the peripheral blood mononuclear cells from that sample were used for TCR beta sequencing. The Qiagen DNeasy Blood Extraction Kit was used to extract genomic DNA from the blood cell samples. Here is what the overall study found, with its caveats: Only TCR beta chains were sequenced in this cohort, and the absence of alpha or paired-chain data limited detectable features. When HLA alleles, especially DR and DQ, strongly co-occurred, TCR associations were difficult to assign to individual alleles. A further reported finding was that TCR beta sequences accurately predicted the HLA-A and HLA-B alleles for most subjects in the first cohort. The authors suggested that the approach could potentially be extended to other disease states and immunological phenotypes. A later analysis found that most CMV-associated TCR beta chains appeared HLA-restricted, with HLA associations seemingly driven largely by CMV exposure. The sequencing pipeline was judged likely to have produced a cluster of highly shared sequence variants as a technical artifact. CMV serostatus was the only immune exposure information available for the cohort. HLA typing was unavailable for some donors at each locus, so association tests used only the typed subset. According to a later genetic analysis, donors in an Asian-associated ancestry cluster had fewer N-insertions in productive TCRs than the roughly 700-donor mean. While some public TCRs were present in many individuals, most TCR sequences turned up only very rarely across donors. In both the original and validation cohorts, the classifier was reported to diagnose cytomegalovirus status with high specificity and sensitivity. In the study, around 160 TCR beta chains were listed as associated with cytomegalovirus. Because counts were too low, seventeen rarely observed V segments, including chromosome 9 orphons, were left out of the earlier analysis of about 620 of the donors. A later analysis found that TCR association rates varied across HLA loci, with DRB1 alleles showing the most associated TCRs and HLA-C alleles the fewest. Some IMGT-functional V segments, including TRBV6-2 and TRBV6-3, could not be told apart with the 87-base-pair reads, so those segments were excluded. Broadly in line with IMGT annotations, most TCR beta V segments showed up in productive rearrangements about 87% or about 30% of the time in an earlier analysis of 450 to 750 of the donors. Correlated functional status among segregating V segments might be attributable to linkage disequilibrium, but an unknown experimental factor could not be ruled out. V-gene and J-gene trimming of TCR beta chains was associated with a missense DCLRE1C variant in a later genetic analysis, and the association was replicated in an independent cohort. A few of the identified cytomegalovirus-associated TCR beta chains were confirmed in vitro to be specific for cytomegalovirus antigens. Sequencing depth was assumed to be roughly uniform across donors in the presence/absence analyses, though that assumption may not hold. A later analysis found that HLA-associated TCR beta chains were more clonally expanded and had lower generation probabilities than equally common non-associated chains. A later analysis reported that several top co-occurrence clusters appeared linked to parvovirus B19, influenza, CMV and Epstein-Barr virus. Specific HLA alleles were associated with 15,000 to 20,000 TCR beta sequences at a false discovery rate of 0.05 in a later analysis.

Of note for this clone: It has no known antigen specificity. No base quality values were provided; no much bigger clone lies one nucleotide off.

Taken from cysteine to phenylalanine, the CDR3 has 12 residues. Just CDR3 DNA is preserved here, 36 bases in frame from base 1. Cut back by 3 bases and 6 bases, the V and J ends lie 11 bases apart. The germline V gene sets CDR1 to SQVTM and CDR2 to ANQGSEA. The library was obtained by the immunoSEQ multiplex PCR assay. A mixture of 60 forward primers for TCR Vbeta segments and 13 reverse primers for TCR Jbeta segments was used in the multiplex PCR. The CDR3 region of rearranged TCR beta genes was amplified from genomic DNA with a multiplex PCR assay. On the Illumina HiSeq System, the amplified TCR beta libraries were sequenced as 87-base-pair reads. As for how the authors treated the data: A later analysis tallied 75 million to 85 million unique TCR beta chains across the roughly 610 repertoires, and around 12 million of those chains were shared by two or more donors. To remove PCR and sequencing errors, raw reads were error-corrected and collapsed into unique sequences using a nearest-neighbor algorithm that merged closely related sequences. To assign V, D and J gene segments, CDR3 sequences were aligned to IMGT reference sequences. For a sequence to be retained, a match of at least six nucleotides was required to both a V gene segment and a J gene segment. A rearrangement counted as productive if the CDR3 had no stop codons and remained in frame with V and J, and every other rearrangement counted as non-productive. Following IMGT convention, CDR3 was defined as the stretch from the second conserved V-encoded cysteine to the conserved J-encoded phenylalanine. Sequences without an unambiguous match to a single V gene segment were excluded from the earlier analysis of over 500 of the donors. In an earlier analysis of a few hundred of the donors, V segments were called functional above 56.7% productive rearrangements and were called segregating when the between-donor standard deviation exceeded 5%. A statistical classification framework was developed to diagnose cytomegalovirus status using the catalog of TCR beta chain sequences. A later analysis assigned V and J genes by comparing TCR nucleotide sequences with IMGT/GENE-DB human TR gene sequences. Using the TCRdist pipeline, a later analysis assigned CDR3 sequences along with most-parsimonious VDJ recombination scenarios. In a later analysis, each TCR beta chain was defined by its CDR3 amino acid sequence together with its V-gene family, and reads lacking a unique V-gene family were excluded. As a way to deal with suspected cross-contamination and a sequencing artifact, a later analysis dropped hundreds of nucleotide sequences that were highly shared and had low generation probability. In a later analysis, a clonal expansion index was calculated for each public chain from normalized within-repertoire ranks of inferred template counts. In a later analysis, generation probabilities were computed using a VDJ recombination model fitted to out-of-frame rearrangements, and the results were checked against IGoR. Hypergeometric tests were used in a later analysis to score TCR-TCR, TCR-HLA and TCR-CMV co-occurrence, with a repertoire-size bias correction applied to the TCR pairs. In a later analysis, false discovery rates were estimated by permuting HLA or CMV assignments 20 times. In a later analysis, co-occurring TCRs were grouped using DBSCAN, with TCRdist sequence similarity added in when clustering inside HLA-allele-positive subsets. Repertoires with fewer than 30,000 or more than 120,000 public chains, plus five repertoires with anomalous nucleotide sharing, were excluded from co-occurrence clustering. Drawn from immuneACCESS, this table holds only the in-frame rearrangements with V and J called that TCRdb kept. Clones are partly lost; checked studies trace under half to an unresolved V gene and leave the rest unexplained. The DNA was the basis for D and trimming; V, J and clone size are from that table. Present in this sample are 150,000 to 200,000 clones, roughly four fifths of which were seen just once. The ten largest clones take up about 4% of the sample.

This sequence originates from a man aged 45-60 years in good health and CMV-seropositive. The sequence is built from TRBV29-1 and TRBJ1-2; the D gene is perhaps TRBD1, from 5 matching bases. Material for sequencing was PBMCs. At the DNA level, the sequence is TGCAGCGTTGACCGGGGGATTGATGGCTACACCTTC. The resulting protein is CSVDRGIDGYTF.